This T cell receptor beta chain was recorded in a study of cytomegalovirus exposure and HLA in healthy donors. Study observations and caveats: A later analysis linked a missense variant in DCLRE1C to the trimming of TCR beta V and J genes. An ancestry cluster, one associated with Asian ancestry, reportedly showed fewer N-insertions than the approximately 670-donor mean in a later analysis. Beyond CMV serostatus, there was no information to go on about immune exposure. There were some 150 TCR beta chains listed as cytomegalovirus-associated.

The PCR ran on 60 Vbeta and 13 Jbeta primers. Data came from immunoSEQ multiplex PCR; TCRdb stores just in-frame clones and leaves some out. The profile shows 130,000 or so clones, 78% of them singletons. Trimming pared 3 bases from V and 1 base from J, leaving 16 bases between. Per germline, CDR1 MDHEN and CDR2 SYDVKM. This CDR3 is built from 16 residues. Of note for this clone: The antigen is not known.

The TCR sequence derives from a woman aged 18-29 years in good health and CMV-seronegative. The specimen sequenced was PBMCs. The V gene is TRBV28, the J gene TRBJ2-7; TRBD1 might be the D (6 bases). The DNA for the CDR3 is TGTGCCAGCAGTTTGGGGCCGGGGACACCTTCCTACGAGCAGTACTTC. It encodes CASSLGPGTPSYEQYF.